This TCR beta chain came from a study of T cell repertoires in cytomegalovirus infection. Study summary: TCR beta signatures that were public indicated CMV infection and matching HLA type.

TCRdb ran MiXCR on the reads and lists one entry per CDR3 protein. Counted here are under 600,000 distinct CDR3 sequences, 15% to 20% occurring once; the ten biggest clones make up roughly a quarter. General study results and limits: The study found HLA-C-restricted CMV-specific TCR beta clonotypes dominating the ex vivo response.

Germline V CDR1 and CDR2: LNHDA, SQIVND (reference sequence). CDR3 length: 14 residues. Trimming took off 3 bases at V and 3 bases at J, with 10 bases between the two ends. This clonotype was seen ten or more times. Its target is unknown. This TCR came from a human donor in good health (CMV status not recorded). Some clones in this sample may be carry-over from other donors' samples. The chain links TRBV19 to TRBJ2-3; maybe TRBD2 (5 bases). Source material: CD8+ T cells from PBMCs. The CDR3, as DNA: TGTGCCAGTAGTATTCGGACTCCGACAGATACGCAGTATTTT. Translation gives CASSIRTPTDTQYF.